This entry features one T cell receptor beta chain sequence. This CDR3 has 14 residues. In germline, CDR1 is GTSNPN, CDR2 SVGIG (reference sequence). After removal of 0 bases from V and 4 bases from J, the junction contained 3 bases not matched to a gene. The data are from a study of PD-L1 blockade in urothelial cancer. Profiled with immunoSEQ multiplex PCR; TCRdb holds only in-frame clones, not every one. The data show some 79,000 clones, with roughly 82% seen just once and more than 9% held by the top ten. Sequenced here: PBMCs, sampled around atezolizumab (anti-PD-L1) treatment. The TCR originated in a man between 65 and 85 years old with urothelial cancer. The J gene is TRBJ1-3, the V gene TRBV30; 7 bases match TRBD1. Here the CDR3 reads CAWSVQGVGNTIYF. As DNA, the CDR3 is TGTGCCTGGAGTGTCCAGGGGGTAGGAAACACCATATATTTT.